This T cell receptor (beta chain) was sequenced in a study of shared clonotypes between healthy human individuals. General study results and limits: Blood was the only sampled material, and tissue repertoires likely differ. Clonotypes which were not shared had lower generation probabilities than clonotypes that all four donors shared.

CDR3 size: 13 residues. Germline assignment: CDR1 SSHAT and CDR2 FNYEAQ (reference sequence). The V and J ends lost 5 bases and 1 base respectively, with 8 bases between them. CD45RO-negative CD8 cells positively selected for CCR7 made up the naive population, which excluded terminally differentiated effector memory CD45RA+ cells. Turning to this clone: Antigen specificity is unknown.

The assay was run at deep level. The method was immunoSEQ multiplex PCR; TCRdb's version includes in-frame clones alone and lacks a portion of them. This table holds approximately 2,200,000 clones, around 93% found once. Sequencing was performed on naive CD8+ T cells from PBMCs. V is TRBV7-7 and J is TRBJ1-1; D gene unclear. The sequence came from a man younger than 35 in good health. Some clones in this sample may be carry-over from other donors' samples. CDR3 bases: TGTGCCAGCAGCCGGACGGAGAACACTGAAGCTTTCTTT. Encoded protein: CASSRTENTEAFF.